This TCR beta chain was recovered during a study of CD8 T cells in Susac syndrome. CDR3 length: 13 residues. The V gene lost 0 bases and the J gene lost 3 bases, with 9 bases spanning the gap. Germline loops: CDR1 GTSNPN, CDR2 SVGIG (reference sequence). RNA in amounts of roughly 0.45 to 1 ug was reverse transcribed with random hexamers. TCR beta CDR3 was amplified by immunoSEQ multiplex PCR. This amplification extended across 54 Vbeta and 13 Jbeta segments. One entry per CDR3 protein results from TCRdb running MiXCR on the immunoSEQ multiplex PCR reads. This sample yields 150,000 or so distinct CDR3 sequences, of which about 95% are seen a single time; 0.15% belongs to the top ten.

The TCR sequence derives from a human donor with multiple sclerosis. The sequencing input was CD8+ T cells from PBMCs. The chain joins TRBV30 to TRBJ2-7, with a weak D call TRBD2 (6 bases). DNA of the CDR3: TGTGCCTGGAGTGTGGGGGGTTTCTACGAGCAGTACTTC. It yields the protein CAWSVGGFYEQYF.